This T cell receptor beta chain is drawn from a study of shared clonotypes between healthy human individuals. Using immunoSEQ multiplex PCR, the repertoire was profiled, and TCRdb retains in-frame clones only, with some absent. The sample includes hundreds of thousands of clones, 60% to 75% of them seen just once. Trimming cost V 6 bases and J 8 bases; bases outside gene matches: 7. Germline CDR1 is MNHNY and CDR2 is SVGAGI (reference sequence). This CDR3 has 14 residues. Source material: memory CD4+ T cells sorted from blood. Indicated subset: CD45RA-negative fraction. The receptor was isolated from a woman aged 30 to 39 in good health. The chain links TRBV6-6 to TRBJ1-4; 9 nucleotides agree with TRBD1. CDR3 coding DNA: TGTGCCAGCAGCCAGACAGGGGGGGACGAAAAACTGTTTTTT. Translated, it gives CASSQTGGDEKLFF.